The clone carrying this T cell receptor (beta chain) was picked up a small number of times. Its antigen is unidentified. The method was immunoSEQ multiplex PCR; TCRdb's version includes in-frame clones alone and lacks a portion of them. The table has over 50,000 clones, approximately 81% seen once. This sample was included in a study of a mutant IDH1 vaccine in newly diagnosed glioma. General study points: Changes in the top peripheral T cell clonotypes seemingly had no bearing on pseudoprogression.

Time point reported: week 5, during vaccination. Topical imiquimod accompanied each vaccine dose, which consisted of 300 ug of mutant IDH1 20-mer peptide. New astrocytomas of WHO grade 3 or 4 that were IDH1-mutant and ATRX-lost were found in the donors. Per the germline V gene, CDR1 is LNHDA and CDR2 is SQIVND (reference sequence). Trimming cost V 2 bases and J 7 bases, with 8 bases left between them. This CDR3 is built from 12 residues. This receptor was obtained from a man aged 25-45 years with glioma. The gene calls are TRBV19 and TRBJ1-2, with D hard to call. The source was PBMCs, collected from a glioma patient whose treatment included an IDH1 peptide vaccine. The CDR3 here is CASSIPPAGYTF. DNA of the CDR3: TGTGCCAGTAGTATACCCCCGGCTGGCTACACCTTC.